Below are 15 T cell receptor beta chains sequenced from a single sample in a study of T cells in women clearing cervical HPV infection. Method: immunoSEQ multiplex PCR; TCRdb's copy keeps in-frame clones and lacks some. The sample totals 34,000 or so clones. Input material: blood buffy coat. The receptors were gathered from a woman between 18 and 70 years old with a cervical HPV16 infection that either progressed to CIN3+ or cleared (not recorded which).

A word on this clone: Read coverage stops 3 residues before the CDR3 terminus; the germline J gene supplies the remainder. The chain uses TRBV2 and TRBJ2-3, with 7 nucleotides matching TRBD1. V gave up 4 bases and J gave up 0 bases; unmatched junction bases: 4. The V gene's germline CDR1 is SNHLY and CDR2 FYNNEI. The length of the CDR3 is 15 residues. This chain's CDR3 is CASSAGTDSTDTQYF. The covered CDR3 bases are TGTGCCAGCAGTGCCGGGACAGATAGCACAGATACG.

As regards this clone: The read halts 3 residues ahead of the CDR3 end, with the missing end drawn from the germline J gene. The chain is built from TRBV7-2 and TRBJ2-5, with D possibly being TRBD2 (6 bases). CDR3 size: 15 residues. V gave up 2 bases and J gave up 5 bases, with 15 bases separating them. Germline CDR1 and CDR2: SGHTA and FQGNSA. The CDR3 sequence: CASSLQGLALETQYF. The covered CDR3 bases are TGTGCCAGCAGCTTACAAGGGCTAGCGTTGGAGACC.

With respect to this clone: The CDR3 end is not reached by the read, which stops 3 residues before it; the germline J gene fills it in. The V and J genes are TRBV19 and TRBJ2-2; D might be TRBD1 (8 bases). The CDR3 is 16 residues long. Germline V gene sequence: CDR1 LNHDA, CDR2 SQIVND (reference sequence). The CDR3 spells CASSVDREGTHEKLFF. Incomplete CDR3 DNA: TGTGCCAGTAGTGTGGACAGGGAGGGGACCCACGAAAAG.

Remarks on this clone: The sequenced fragment ends 3 residues before the CDR3 boundary, so the rest is inferred from the germline J gene. The rearrangement uses TRBV4-1 and TRBJ2-3; TRBD1 matches 9 bases. The CDR3 loop spans 14 amino acids. The junction had 2 bases not matched to a gene; V was cut back by 4 bases and J by 3 bases. Germline CDR1 reads MGHRA; CDR2 reads YSYEKL. CDR3 DNA, as far as it was read: TGCGCCAGCAGCCCAGGACAGGGGACAGATACG. Residues: CASSPGQGTDT. The CDR3 reads in full as CASSPGQGTDTQYF.

Worth noting for this clone: The DNA ends 3 residues before the CDR3 does, and the rest of the CDR3 is filled in from the germline J gene. This chain connects TRBV19 to TRBJ2-1, with D hard to call. Germline lookup yields CDR1 LNHDA and CDR2 SQIVND (reference sequence). Trimming stripped 3 bases from V and 4 bases from J, with 10 bases between. The length of the CDR3 is 14 residues. CDR3 bases read: TGTGCCAGTAGTATGGCGGTCACTTACAATGAG. Residues: CASSMAVTYNE. Given in full, the CDR3 is CASSMAVTYNEQFF. Drawing the rest from reference TRBV19 and TRBJ2-1, the complete variable domain is DGGITQSPKYLFRKEGQNVTLSCEQNLNHDAMYWYRQDPGQGLRLIYYSQIVNDFQKGDIAEGYSVSREKKESFPLTVTSAQKNPTAFYLCASSMAVTYNEQFFGPGTRLTVL.

Turning to this clone: With the read ending 3 residues before the CDR3 end, the germline J gene is used to fill in that end. The chain uses TRBV5-5 and TRBJ2-7; D not resolved. The CDR3 consists of 12 residues. Germline-derived CDR1 and CDR2 are SGHKS and YYEKEE (reference sequence). With 1 base removed from V and 1 base from J, the gap between germline ends came to 3 bases. Incomplete CDR3 DNA: TGTGCCAGCAGCTTGCGGTCCTACGAG. Translating gives CASSLRSYE. In full, the CDR3 reads CASSLRSYEQYF.

In the case of this clone: The read ends 3 residues shy of where the CDR3 ends; the end is completed using the germline J gene. The gene calls are TRBV7-8 and TRBJ2-2; 8 bases are shared with TRBD2. The V gene's germline CDR1 is SGHVS and CDR2 FQNEAQ. This CDR3 spans 16 amino acids. V lost 0 bases and J lost 1; bases outside the gene matches: 1. The CDR3 bases that were read are TGTGCCAGCAGCTTAGCGGGACTAGGGAACACCGGGGAG. Encoded protein: CASSLAGLGNTGE. The complete CDR3 reads CASSLAGLGNTGELFF.

In the case of this clone: The read is 3 residues too short to cover the CDR3 end, so that end is filled in from the germline J gene. The V and J genes are TRBV20-1 and TRBJ1-4; the D gene is possibly TRBD1 (5 bases). The CDR3 covers 14 residues. From germline, CDR1 is DFQATT and CDR2 SNEGSKA (reference sequence). CDR3 protein: CSALGGRGANVLFF. The CDR3 bases that were read are TGCAGTGCCCTAGGTGGGAGAGGGGCCAACGTA.

For this clone: The read stops 3 residues short of the end of the CDR3; the missing end is completed from the germline J gene. This rearrangement joins TRBV19 to TRBJ2-3, with a weak D call TRBD2 (6 bases). Germline lookup yields CDR1 LNHDA and CDR2 SQIVND (reference sequence). The CDR3 runs to 13 residues. The part of the CDR3 DNA that was read is TGTGCCAGTAGTATCGTCTCGGGGGAGCCG. It specifies CASSIVSGEP. The complete CDR3 sequence is CASSIVSGEPQYF.

Turning to this clone: Read coverage stops 3 residues before the CDR3 terminus; the germline J gene supplies the remainder. V usage is TRBV19 and J usage is TRBJ2-7, with a weak D call TRBD2 (6 bases). V lost 5 bases and J lost 2, with 16 bases in between. Germline CDR1 and CDR2: LNHDA and SQIVND (reference sequence). The CDR3 is made up of 15 amino acids. The CDR3 sequence is CASSPRDSHTYEQYF. CDR3 DNA, as far as it was read: TGTGCCAGTAGTCCCCGGGACTCCCACACCTACGAG. Using reference TRBV19 and TRBJ2-7 for the parts outside the CDR3, the full variable domain is DGGITQSPKYLFRKEGQNVTLSCEQNLNHDAMYWYRQDPGQGLRLIYYSQIVNDFQKGDIAEGYSVSREKKESFPLTVTSAQKNPTAFYLCASSPRDSHTYEQYFGPGTRLTVT.

Details on this clone: Sequencing ends 3 residues short of the CDR3 end; the germline J gene provides the rest. V and J are TRBV5-1 and TRBJ1-6; D ambiguous. Germline V gene sequence: CDR1 SGHRS, CDR2 YFSETQ. The V and J ends lost 0 bases and 7 bases respectively, with 8 bases between them. This CDR3 spans 14 amino acids. The CDR3 bases that were read are TGCGCCAGCAGCTTGGAAGGGTACAATTCACCC. It codes for CASSLEGYNSP. The full CDR3 sequence reads CASSLEGYNSPLHF.

Worth noting for this clone: The read is 3 residues too short to cover the CDR3 end, so that end is filled in from the germline J gene. The chain carries TRBV12-3 or TRBV12-4 and TRBJ1-5; D is possibly TRBD1 (6 bases). The CDR3 has 15 amino acids. Trimming took off 2 bases at V and 0 bases at J, with 8 bases between the two ends. The sequenced CDR3 bases are TGTGCCAGCAGTTTAACAGGGAATAGCAATCAGCCC. This gives the protein CASSLTGNSNQP. The CDR3 as a whole reads CASSLTGNSNQPQHF.

Concerning this clone: The read ends 3 residues early relative to the CDR3; the germline J gene fills the gap. The chain combines TRBV2 with TRBJ2-7; TRBD2 matches at 11 bases. V shed 4 bases, J shed 5 bases, and the junction held 19 bases outside the gene matches. Germline CDR1 SNHLY, CDR2 FYNNEI. This CDR3 is built from 19 residues. CDR3 bases read: TGTGCCAGCAGTGGACCCCCAGGACTGACTAGCGGGACCTTCCACGAG. This translates into CASSGPPGLTSGTFHE. The CDR3, in full, reads CASSGPPGLTSGTFHEQYF.

Concerning this clone: The read gets to within 3 residues of the CDR3 end, and the germline J gene fills in the rest. The chain has TRBV6-1 and TRBJ1-2; the D gene is possibly TRBD1 (6 bases). The CDR3 extends over 14 amino acids. The germline gives CDR1 MNHNS, CDR2 SASEGT. CDR3 amino acids: CASSGGRGLYDYTF. The DNA read from the CDR3 is TGTGCCAGCAGTGGCGGCAGGGGCCTTTACGAC.

Concerning this clone: Read data end 3 residues before the CDR3 end; the end is taken from the germline J gene. J is TRBJ1-4 and V is TRBV2; 9 bases are shared with TRBD1. Germline V gene data show CDR1 as SNHLY and CDR2 as FYNNEI. The CDR3 loop spans 14 amino acids. The CDR3 bases that were read are TGTGCCAGCACCCTACGACAGGGGGGATCACCA. Its protein product is CASTLRQGGSP. Given in full, the CDR3 is CASTLRQGGSPLFF.